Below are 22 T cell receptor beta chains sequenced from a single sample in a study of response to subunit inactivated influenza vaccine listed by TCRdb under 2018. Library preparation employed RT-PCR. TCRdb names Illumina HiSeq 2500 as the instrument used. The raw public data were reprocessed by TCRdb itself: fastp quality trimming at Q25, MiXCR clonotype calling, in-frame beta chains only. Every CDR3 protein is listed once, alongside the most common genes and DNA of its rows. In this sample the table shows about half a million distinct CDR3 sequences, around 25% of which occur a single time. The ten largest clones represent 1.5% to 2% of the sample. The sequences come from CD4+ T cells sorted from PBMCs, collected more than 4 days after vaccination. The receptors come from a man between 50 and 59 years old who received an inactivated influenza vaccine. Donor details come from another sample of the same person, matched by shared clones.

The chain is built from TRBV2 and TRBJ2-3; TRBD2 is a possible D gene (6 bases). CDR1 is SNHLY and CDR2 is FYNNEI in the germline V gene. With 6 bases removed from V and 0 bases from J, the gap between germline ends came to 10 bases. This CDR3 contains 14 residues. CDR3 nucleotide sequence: TGTGCCAGCAGACAAAGCGGGAGCACAGATACGCAGTATTTT. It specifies CASRQSGSTDTQYF.

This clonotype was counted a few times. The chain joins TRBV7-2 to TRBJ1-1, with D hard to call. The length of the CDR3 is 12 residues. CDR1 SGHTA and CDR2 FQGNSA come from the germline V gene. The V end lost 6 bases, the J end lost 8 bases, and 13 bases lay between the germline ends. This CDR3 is CASSIARSEAFF. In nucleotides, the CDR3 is TGTGCCAGCAGTATAGCAAGAAGCGAAGCTTTCTTT.

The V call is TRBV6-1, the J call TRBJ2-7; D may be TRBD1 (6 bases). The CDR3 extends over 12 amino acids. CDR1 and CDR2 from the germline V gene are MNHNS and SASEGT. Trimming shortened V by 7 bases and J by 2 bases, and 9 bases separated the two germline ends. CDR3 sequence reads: CASISGAYEQYF. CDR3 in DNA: TGTGCCAGCATTTCAGGGGCCTACGAGCAGTACTTC.

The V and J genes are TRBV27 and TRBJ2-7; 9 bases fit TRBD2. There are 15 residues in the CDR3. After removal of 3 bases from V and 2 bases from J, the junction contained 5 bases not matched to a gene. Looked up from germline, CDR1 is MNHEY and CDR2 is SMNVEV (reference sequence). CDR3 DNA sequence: TGTGCCAGCAGTTTTAGCGGGAGAGGCCCCTACGAGCAGTACTTC. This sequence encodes CASSFSGRGPYEQYF.

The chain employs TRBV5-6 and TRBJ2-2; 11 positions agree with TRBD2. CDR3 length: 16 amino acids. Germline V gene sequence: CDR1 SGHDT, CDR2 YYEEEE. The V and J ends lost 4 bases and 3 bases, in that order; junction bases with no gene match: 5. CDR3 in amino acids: CASSLSGGADTGELFF. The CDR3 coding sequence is TGTGCCAGCAGCCTTAGCGGGGGGGCTGACACCGGGGAGCTGTTTTTT.

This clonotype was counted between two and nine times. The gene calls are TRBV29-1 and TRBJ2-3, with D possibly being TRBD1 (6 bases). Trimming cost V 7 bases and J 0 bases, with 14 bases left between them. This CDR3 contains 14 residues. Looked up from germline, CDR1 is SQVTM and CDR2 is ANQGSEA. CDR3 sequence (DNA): TGCAGCGCCGAGGGGGTGGGCAGCACAGATACGCAGTATTTT. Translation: CSAEGVGSTDTQYF.

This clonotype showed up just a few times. The CDR3 here is CASREDRVGEKLFF. The DNA for the CDR3 is TGTGCCAGCAGGGAGGACAGGGTAGGGGAAAAACTGTTTTTT. The V and J genes are TRBV2 and TRBJ1-4; TRBD1 agrees at 8 bases. Germline V gives CDR1 SNHLY, CDR2 FYNNEI. J was trimmed by 8 bases and V by 6 bases; bases with no gene match: 8. This CDR3 comprises 14 residues.

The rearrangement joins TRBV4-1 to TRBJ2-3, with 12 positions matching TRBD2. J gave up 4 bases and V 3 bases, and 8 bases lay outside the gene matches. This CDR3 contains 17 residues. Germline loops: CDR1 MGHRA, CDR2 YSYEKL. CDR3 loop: CASSHRLAGVIPDTQYF. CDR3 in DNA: TGCGCCAGCAGCCACCGACTAGCGGGGGTAATACCAGATACGCAGTATTTT.

The CDR3 DNA is TGTGCCAGCAGAAGACAGGGGGTCCCTGAAGCTTTCTTT. Translated: CASRRQGVPEAFF. V is TRBV12-3 or TRBV12-4 and J is TRBJ1-1; TRBD1 matches at 9 bases. The CDR3 totals 13 residues. After removal of 6 bases from V and 6 bases from J, the junction contained 5 bases not matched to a gene.

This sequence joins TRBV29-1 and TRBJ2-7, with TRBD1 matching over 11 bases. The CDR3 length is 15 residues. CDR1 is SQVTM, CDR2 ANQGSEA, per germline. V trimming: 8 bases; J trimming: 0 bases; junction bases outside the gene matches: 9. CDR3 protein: CSRKDGTGGSYEQYF. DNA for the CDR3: TGCAGCCGGAAAGACGGGACAGGGGGCTCCTACGAGCAGTACTTC.

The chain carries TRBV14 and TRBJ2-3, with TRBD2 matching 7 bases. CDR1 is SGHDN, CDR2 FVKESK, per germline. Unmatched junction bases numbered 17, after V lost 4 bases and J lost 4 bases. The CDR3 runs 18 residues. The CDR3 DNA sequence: TGTGCCAGCAGCCTCGGGCGGGGAGGGTTTCTCCTGGCAGATACGCAGTATTTT. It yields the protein CASSLGRGGFLLADTQYF.

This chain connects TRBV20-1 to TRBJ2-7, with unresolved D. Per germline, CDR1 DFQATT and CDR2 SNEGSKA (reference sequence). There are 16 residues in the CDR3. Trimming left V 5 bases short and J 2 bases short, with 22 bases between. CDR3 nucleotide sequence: TGCAGTGCTCTCTCTCCGGCGAACAGTGTCGCCTACGAGCAGTACTTC. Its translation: CSALSPANSVAYEQYF.

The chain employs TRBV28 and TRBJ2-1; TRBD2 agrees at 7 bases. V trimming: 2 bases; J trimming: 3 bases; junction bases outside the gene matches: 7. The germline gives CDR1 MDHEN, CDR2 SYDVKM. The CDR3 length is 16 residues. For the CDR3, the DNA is TGTGCCAGCAGTTTAATGGGACTACTTAACTACAATGAGCAGTTCTTC. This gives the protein CASSLMGLLNYNEQFF.

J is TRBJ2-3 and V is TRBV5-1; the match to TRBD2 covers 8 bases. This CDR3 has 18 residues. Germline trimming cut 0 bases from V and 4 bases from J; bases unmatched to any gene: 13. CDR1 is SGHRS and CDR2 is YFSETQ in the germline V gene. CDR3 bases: TGCGCCAGCAGCTTGGTTTTCTTCGGGAGGGCCGGTGCAGATACGCAGTATTTT. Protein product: CASSLVFFGRAGADTQYF.

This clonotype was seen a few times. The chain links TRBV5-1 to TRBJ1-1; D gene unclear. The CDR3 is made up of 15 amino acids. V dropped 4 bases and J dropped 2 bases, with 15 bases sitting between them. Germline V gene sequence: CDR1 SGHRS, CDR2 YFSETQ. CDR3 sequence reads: CASSPQTNSNTEAFF. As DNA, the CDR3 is TGCGCCAGCAGCCCACAAACCAATAGCAACACTGAAGCTTTCTTT. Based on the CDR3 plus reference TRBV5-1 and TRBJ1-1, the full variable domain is KAGVTQTPRYLIKTRGQQVTLSCSPISGHRSVSWYQQTPGQGLQFLFEYFSETQRNKGNFPGRFSGRQFSNSRSEMNVSTLELGDSALYLCASSPQTNSNTEAFFGQGTRLTVV.

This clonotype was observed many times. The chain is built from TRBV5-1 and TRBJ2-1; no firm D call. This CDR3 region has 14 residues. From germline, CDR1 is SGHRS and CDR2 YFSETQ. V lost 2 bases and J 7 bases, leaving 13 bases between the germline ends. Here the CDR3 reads CASSFPNVGNEQFF. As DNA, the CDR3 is TGCGCCAGCAGCTTTCCTAACGTGGGGAATGAGCAGTTCTTC. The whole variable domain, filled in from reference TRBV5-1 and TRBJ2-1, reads KAGVTQTPRYLIKTRGQQVTLSCSPISGHRSVSWYQQTPGQGLQFLFEYFSETQRNKGNFPGRFSGRQFSNSRSEMNVSTLELGDSALYLCASSFPNVGNEQFFGPGTRLTVL.

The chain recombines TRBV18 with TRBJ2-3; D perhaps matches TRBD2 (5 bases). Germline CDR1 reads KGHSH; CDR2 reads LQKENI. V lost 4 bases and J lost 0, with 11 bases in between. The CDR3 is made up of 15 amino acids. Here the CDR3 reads CASSHHGISTDTQYF. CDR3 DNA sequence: TGTGCCAGCTCACATCACGGGATAAGCACAGATACGCAGTATTTT.

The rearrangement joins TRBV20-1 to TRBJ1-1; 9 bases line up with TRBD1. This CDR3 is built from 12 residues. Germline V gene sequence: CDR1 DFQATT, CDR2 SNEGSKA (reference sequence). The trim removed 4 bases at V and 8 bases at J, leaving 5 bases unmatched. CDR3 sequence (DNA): TGCAGTGCTACGGGACAGGGATCCGAAGCTTTCTTT. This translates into CSATGQGSEAFF.

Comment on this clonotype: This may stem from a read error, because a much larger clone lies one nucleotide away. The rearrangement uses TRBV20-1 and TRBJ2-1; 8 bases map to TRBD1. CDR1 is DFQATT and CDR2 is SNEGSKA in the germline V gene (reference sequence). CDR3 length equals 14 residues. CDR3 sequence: CSARTSTGANEHFF. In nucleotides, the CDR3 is TGCAGTGCTCGGACCTCGACAGGGGCAAATGAGCATTTCTTC.

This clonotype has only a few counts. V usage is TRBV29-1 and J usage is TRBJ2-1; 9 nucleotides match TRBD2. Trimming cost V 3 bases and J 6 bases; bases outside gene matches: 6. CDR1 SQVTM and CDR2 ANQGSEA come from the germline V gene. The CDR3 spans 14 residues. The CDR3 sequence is CSVEGRGGLNEQFF. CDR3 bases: TGCAGCGTTGAGGGGCGGGGGGGCCTCAATGAGCAGTTCTTC.

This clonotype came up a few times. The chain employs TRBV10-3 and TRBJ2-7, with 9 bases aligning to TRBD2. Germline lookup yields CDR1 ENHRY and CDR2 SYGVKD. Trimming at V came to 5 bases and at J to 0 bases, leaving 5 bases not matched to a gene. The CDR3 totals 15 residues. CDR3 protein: CAISSQAGGSYEQYF. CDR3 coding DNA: TGTGCCATCAGTTCGCAAGCGGGGGGCTCCTACGAGCAGTACTTC.

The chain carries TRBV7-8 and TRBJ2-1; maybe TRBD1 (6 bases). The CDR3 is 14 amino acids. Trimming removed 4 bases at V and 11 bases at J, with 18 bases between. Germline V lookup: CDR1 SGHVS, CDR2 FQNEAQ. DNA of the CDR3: TGTGCCAGCAGCTCGACAGGTTTTGGGAGTAAGCAGTTCTTC. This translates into CASSSTGFGSKQFF.